This T cell receptor beta chain was sequenced for a study of control samples from healthy donors and cancer patients. Here immunoSEQ multiplex PCR was the method, and the copy in TCRdb shows in-frame clones only, minus some. The repertoire holds 120,000 or so clones, with around 94% as singletons. Sample: PBMCs. This TCR was sampled from an elderly man with head and neck cancer.

CDR3 bases: TGTGCCGTCCGAAGAGGGACTAGTAAGAACACTGAAGCTTTCTTT. This codes for CAVRRGTSKNTEAFF. The gene calls are TRBV19 and TRBJ1-1, with D perhaps matching TRBD1 (5 bases). V shed 11 bases and J shed 1 base, with 20 bases lying between them. The germline gives CDR1 LNHDA, CDR2 SQIVND (reference sequence). The CDR3 consists of 15 residues.